Below, 21 T cell receptor beta chains from the same sample are listed, as sequenced in a study of blood T cell repertoires in COVID-19. Measured with immunoSEQ multiplex PCR; TCRdb has only the in-frame clones, and not every one. Among about 350,000 clones, around 90% were seen once, and the ten largest hold under 3.5%. Material: peripheral blood. The receptors were sampled from a woman between 18 and 30 years old who had recovered from COVID-19.

The J gene is TRBJ2-7, the V gene TRBV20-1; 7 nucleotides match TRBD2. CDR1 and CDR2 (germline): DFQATT, SNEGSKA (reference sequence). With V trimmed by 3 bases and J by 2 bases, 10 bases remained unmatched. The length of the CDR3 is 15 residues. The CDR3 sequence: CSASTSSGGPYEQYV. CDR3 nucleotide sequence: TGCAGTGCTAGTACGTCATCGGGAGGACCCTACGAGCAGTACGTC.

The V and J genes are TRBV10-2 and TRBJ1-4; 7 nucleotides align to TRBD1. The CDR3 has 16 residues. The trim removed 6 bases at V and 3 bases at J, leaving 10 bases unmatched. Germline V CDR1 and CDR2: WSHSY, SAAADI. The CDR3 region is CASRPPLDRPNEKLFF. CDR3 DNA sequence: TGCGCCAGCAGGCCCCCCCTGGACAGGCCTAATGAAAAACTGTTTTTT.

The chain carries TRBV12-3 or TRBV12-4 and TRBJ1-1, with D possibly matching TRBD1 (6 bases). This CDR3 has 12 amino acids. V was clipped by 6 bases and J by 5 bases, with 10 bases between them. The CDR3 here is CASSRTVTEAFF. CDR3 nucleotides: TGTGCCAGCAGCCGGACAGTGACTGAAGCTTTCTTT.

The chain carries TRBV3-1 (or the pseudogene TRBV3-2) and TRBJ1-6; D unresolved. The V end lost 4 bases, the J end lost 7 bases, and 8 bases lay between the germline ends. Germline V lookup: CDR1 LGHDT, CDR2 YNNKEL (reference sequence). The CDR3 covers 13 residues. Here the CDR3 reads CASSPARNSPLHF. Here the CDR3 DNA reads TGTGCCAGCAGCCCGGCGCGGAATTCACCCCTCCACTTT.

The chain recombines TRBV4-1 with TRBJ2-1; 15 bases align to TRBD2. V gave up 4 bases and J gave up 2 bases; unmatched junction bases: 9. The CDR3 spans 19 residues. From germline, CDR1 is MGHRA and CDR2 YSYEKL. CDR3 sequence (DNA): TGCGCCAGCAGCCCTGGACTAGCGGGAGGGCTTCGGGCCTACAATGAGCAGTTCTTC. Translation gives CASSPGLAGGLRAYNEQFF.

The chain is built from TRBV6-5 and TRBJ1-3; TRBD1 is a possible D gene (6 bases). The CDR3 runs to 14 residues. V lost 2 bases, J lost 2 bases, and 7 bases lay in between. Germline CDR1 and CDR2: MNHEY and SVGAGI. This chain's CDR3 is CASSYGGTGNTIYF. DNA of the CDR3: TGTGCCAGCAGTTACGGGGGCACTGGAAACACCATATATTTT.

This clone was seen a single time. The chain is built from TRBV25-1 and TRBJ2-7; TRBD1 is a possible D gene (6 bases). Trimming stripped 2 bases from V and 3 bases from J, with 17 bases between. This CDR3 spans 16 amino acids. CDR1 and CDR2 from the germline V gene are MGHDK and SYGVNS. The CDR3 loop is CASSERIQGLNYEQYV. DNA of the CDR3: TGTGCCAGCAGTGAAAGAATCCAGGGGCTAAACTACGAGCAGTACGTC.

CDR3 nucleotide sequence: TGTGCCAGCAGTTCGCTAGCGGGAGTCAAGTACAATGAGCAGTTCTTC. This codes for CASSSLAGVKYNEQFF. The rearrangement uses TRBV27 and TRBJ2-1, with 10 bases aligning to TRBD2. The CDR3 has 16 amino acids. CDR1 is MNHEY, CDR2 SMNVEV, per germline (reference sequence). J lost 4 bases, V lost 4 bases, and 7 bases had no gene match.

Notes on this clone: At the DNA level, this CDR3 is encoded by other sequences in the same sample as well. This chain uses TRBV24-1 with TRBJ1-4; possible D gene TRBD1, 6 bases. Trimming removed 3 bases from V and 3 bases from J, with 10 bases in between. The length of the CDR3 is 15 residues. Germline lookup yields CDR1 KGHDR and CDR2 SFDVKD. The CDR3, as DNA: TGTGCCACCAGTGATCCCAGGGGATCTAATGAAAAACTGTTTTTT. Protein product: CATSDPRGSNEKLFF.

The chain employs TRBV5-6 and TRBJ2-7; 7 bases fit TRBD1. CDR1 is SGHDT and CDR2 is YYEEEE in the germline V gene. This CDR3 contains 13 residues. With 0 bases clipped from V and 5 bases from J, the junction kept 2 bases outside the gene matches. The CDR3 DNA follows: TGTGCCAGCAGCTTGGACAGGGGCGACGAGCAGTACGTC. Protein sequence: CASSLDRGDEQYV.

The chain recombines TRBV6-5 with TRBJ2-1; D is uncertain. CDR1 is MNHEY and CDR2 is SVGAGI in the germline V gene. V lost 8 bases and J 6 bases, leaving 14 bases between the germline ends. This CDR3 spans 13 amino acids. The CDR3 bases are TGTGCCAGCGGCAGAAATTGGGCCAATGAGCAGTTCTTC. It encodes CASGRNWANEQFF.

The chain links TRBV5-6 to TRBJ1-2, with TRBD1 matching 12 bases. The CDR3 runs to 15 residues. V lost 4 bases to trimming and J lost 7 bases; unmatched junction nucleotides: 8. Germline V gene lookup returns CDR1 SGHDT and CDR2 YYEEEE. The CDR3 loop is CASSPAGQGAGGYTF. Written as DNA, the CDR3 is TGTGCCAGCAGCCCTGCGGGACAGGGGGCTGGTGGCTACACCTTC.

This clone was seen a handful of times. In DNA, the CDR3 is TGTGCCAGCAGCTTAGAGGGGGCCAATGAGCAGTTCTTC. It codes for CASSLEGANEQFF. The chain employs TRBV7-2 and TRBJ2-1; the match to TRBD1 covers 7 bases. V was clipped by 1 base and J by 6 bases; unmatched bases: 0. This CDR3 spans 13 amino acids. The germline CDR1 and CDR2 sequences are SGHTA and FQGNSA.

This sequence joins TRBV27 and TRBJ2-3, with D maybe TRBD2 (5 bases). The V end was cut by 0 bases, the J end by 2 bases, with 6 bases between. CDR1 and CDR2 (germline): MNHEY, SMNVEV (reference sequence). The CDR3 is made up of 14 amino acids. The CDR3 protein is CASSLSGITDTQYF. CDR3 nucleotide sequence: TGTGCCAGCAGTTTATCCGGGATCACAGATACGCAGTATTTT.

The chain combines TRBV4-3 with TRBJ2-3; TRBD2 matches 11 bases. The germline gives CDR1 LGHNA, CDR2 YSLEER. The CDR3 runs 17 residues. V was pared by 0 bases and J by 5 bases, with 7 bases of the junction left unmatched. The CDR3 DNA is TGCGCCAGCAGCCAAGAGTTACTAGCGGGAGAAGAAGATACGCAGTATTTT. Residues: CASSQELLAGEEDTQYF.

V gene TRBV9 combines with J gene TRBJ2-4; D may be TRBD2 (5 bases). The V gene lost 4 bases and the J gene lost 9 bases, with 14 bases spanning the gap. Germline CDR1 SGDLS, CDR2 YYNGEE. This CDR3 region has 13 residues. As DNA, the CDR3 is TGTGCCAGCAGCCCCCAGAGTGGGAGCATTCAGTACTTC. This sequence encodes CASSPQSGSIQYF. Filled out from reference TRBV9 and TRBJ2-4, the complete variable domain reads DSGVTQTPKHLITATGQRVTLRCSPRSGDLSVYWYQQSLDQGLQFLIQYYNGEERAKGNILERFSAQQFPDLHSELNLSSLELGDSALYFCASSPQSGSIQYFGAGTRLSVL.

The rearrangement uses TRBV9 and TRBJ2-1; D might be TRBD1 (6 bases). The ends were cut back, 4 bases at V and 4 bases at J, with 9 bases in the middle. The germline V gene encodes CDR1 SGDLS and CDR2 YYNGEE. The CDR3 has 13 amino acids. For the CDR3, the DNA is TGTGCCAGCAGCCCTAGGGGGTACAATGAGCAGTTCTTC. This translates into CASSPRGYNEQFF.

The chain links TRBV6-5 to TRBJ2-4; D possibly corresponds to TRBD1 (5 bases). From germline, CDR1 is MNHEY and CDR2 SVGAGI. There are 11 residues in the CDR3. With 4 bases removed from V and 7 bases from J, the gap between germline ends came to 5 bases. This CDR3 reads CASSSGNIQYF. The CDR3 DNA sequence: TGTGCCAGCAGTTCAGGGAACATTCAGTACTTC.

V is TRBV11-2 and J is TRBJ1-4, with 8 bases aligning to TRBD1. The CDR3 is 14 residues long. After removal of 1 base from V and 5 bases from J, the junction contained 0 bases not matched to a gene. Germline-derived CDR1 and CDR2 are SGHAT and FQNNGV. The CDR3 reads CASSLGQGNEKLFF. CDR3 DNA sequence: TGTGCCAGCAGCTTAGGACAGGGGAATGAAAAACTGTTTTTT.

The V gene is TRBV5-1, the J gene TRBJ2-1; 15 nucleotides agree with TRBD2. The CDR3 length is 18 residues. The germline gives CDR1 SGHRS, CDR2 YFSETQ. Losses at the gene ends were 0 bases for V and 6 bases for J; bases not matched to a gene: 7. The chain's CDR3 is CASSLGTSGRAGSNEQFF. Here the CDR3 DNA reads TGCGCCAGCAGCTTGGGGACTAGCGGGAGGGCCGGCTCCAATGAGCAGTTCTTC.

The chain employs TRBV11-2 and TRBJ2-7, with D possibly being TRBD2 (6 bases). CDR3 length: 13 residues. V dropped 3 bases and J dropped 4 bases, with 10 bases sitting between them. From germline, CDR1 is SGHAT and CDR2 FQNNGV. CDR3 sequence reads: CASSFPGAYEQYV. DNA for the CDR3: TGTGCCAGCAGCTTTCCGGGAGCGTACGAGCAGTACGTC.